The 5 T cell receptor beta chains presented below share a single source sample, sequenced in a study of monozygotic twins with inflammatory bowel disease. One entry per CDR3 protein, without DNA, is what TCRdb gives after re-calling the 5' RACE reads. This table lists fewer than 350,000 distinct CDR3 sequences. The specimen was blood. The receptors derive from a human donor with ulcerative colitis or Crohn's disease, or a healthy co-twin of an affected twin (not recorded which).

V gene TRBV12-3 or TRBV12-4 combines with J gene TRBJ2-1; there is no DNA to check the TCRdb D call of TRBD1. The length of the CDR3 is 13 residues. This chain's CDR3 is CASSLGPYNEQFF.

This chain joins TRBV20-1 and TRBJ1-1; the D call from TCRdb, TRBD1, cannot be confirmed without DNA. The CDR3 loop spans 14 amino acids. CDR1 is DFQATT and CDR2 is SNEGSKA in the germline V gene (reference sequence). The CDR3: CSAERGTVNTEAFF.

The chain carries TRBV12-3 or TRBV12-4 and TRBJ2-5; TCRdb outputs TRBD2, but without DNA this stays unchecked. There are 14 residues in the CDR3. The CDR3 protein is CATRGNAGGETQYF.

The gene calls are TRBV2 and TRBJ1-5; TCRdb gives TRBD1 as the D gene, but with no DNA this cannot be confirmed. The germline CDR1 and CDR2 sequences are SNHLY and FYNNEI. The CDR3 runs to 13 residues. This CDR3 is CASGDRANQPQHF.

This rearrangement joins TRBV5-5 to TRBJ2-7. In germline, CDR1 is SGHKS, CDR2 YYEKEE (reference sequence). CDR3 length equals 15 residues. The CDR3 loop is CASSDNIGGFYEQYF.